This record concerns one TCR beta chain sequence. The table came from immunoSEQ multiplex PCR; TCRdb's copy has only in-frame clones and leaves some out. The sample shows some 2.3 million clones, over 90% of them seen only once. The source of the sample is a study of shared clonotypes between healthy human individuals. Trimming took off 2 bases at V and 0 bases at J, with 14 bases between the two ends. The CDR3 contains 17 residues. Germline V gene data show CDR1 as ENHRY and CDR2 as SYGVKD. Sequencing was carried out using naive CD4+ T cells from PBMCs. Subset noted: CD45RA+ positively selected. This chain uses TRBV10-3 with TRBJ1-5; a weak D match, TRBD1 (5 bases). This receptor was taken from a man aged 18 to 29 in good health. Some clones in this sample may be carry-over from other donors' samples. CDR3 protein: CAISEPSPGGSNQPQHF. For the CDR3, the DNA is TGTGCCATCAGTGAGCCATCCCCCGGGGGTAGCAATCAGCCCCAGCATTTT.